The 22 T cell receptor beta chains reported below all come from one sample, sequenced in a study of cytomegalovirus exposure and HLA in healthy donors. It was with 60 Vbeta and 13 Jbeta primers that the PCR ran. Data came from immunoSEQ multiplex PCR; TCRdb stores just in-frame clones and leaves some out. The sample has around 150,000 clones; around 75% are singletons. The sample was PBMCs. These TCRs come from a man in his forties in good health and CMV-seronegative.

This clone was observed a few times. The V and J genes are TRBV6-1 and TRBJ2-2; a possible D gene is TRBD1 (5 bases). Germline values: CDR1 MNHNS, CDR2 SASEGT. The germline V and J ends were trimmed by 1 base and 7 bases, with 16 bases remaining between them. The CDR3 is 16 amino acids. Here the CDR3 DNA reads TGTGCCAGCAGTGAAGGTGCAGGGCAGATGATCGGGGAGCTGTTTTTT. This translates into CASSEGAGQMIGELFF.

This chain connects TRBV30 to TRBJ2-7, with TRBD2 matching over 8 bases. The CDR3 contains 14 residues. The junction had 9 bases not matched to a gene; V was cut back by 3 bases and J by 5 bases. Germline V gene sequence: CDR1 GTSNPN, CDR2 SVGIG (reference sequence). The CDR3 nucleotides read TGTGCCTGGAGCACCTTTGGAGCGGGGGACGAGCAGTACTTC. Its protein product is CAWSTFGAGDEQYF.

The chain has TRBV6-5 and TRBJ2-1, with 8 bases lining up with TRBD2. Trimming at V came to 2 bases and at J to 5 bases, leaving 5 bases not matched to a gene. The CDR3 length is 15 residues. The germline V gene encodes CDR1 MNHEY and CDR2 SVGAGI. CDR3: CASSYGRGAHNEQFF. Here the CDR3 DNA reads TGTGCCAGCAGTTACGGGCGGGGGGCCCACAATGAGCAGTTCTTC.

The J gene is TRBJ2-5, the V gene TRBV5-4; TRBD1 is a possible D gene (7 bases). This CDR3 has 14 residues. Per the germline V gene, CDR1 is SGHNT and CDR2 is YYREEE (reference sequence). V was cut by 5 bases and J by 2 bases, with 13 bases left in between. The DNA for the CDR3 is TGTGCCAGCAGTCCCGGGGGACAGCAAGAGACCCAGTACTTC. It yields the protein CASSPGGQQETQYF.

The rearrangement joins TRBV5-1 to TRBJ2-7; the match to TRBD2 covers 14 bases. The CDR3 spans 16 residues. The V and J ends lost 4 bases and 5 bases, in that order; junction bases with no gene match: 8. The germline gives CDR1 SGHRS, CDR2 YFSETQ. CDR3 in DNA: TGCGCCAGCAGCCTGCCGGGACTAGCGGGAGTTAACGAGCAGTACTTC. Its protein is CASSLPGLAGVNEQYF.

This chain joins TRBV28 and TRBJ1-2; D perhaps matches TRBD1 (5 bases). The CDR3 is 14 residues long. V dropped 3 bases and J dropped 3 bases, with 11 bases sitting between them. CDR1 is MDHEN and CDR2 is SYDVKM in the germline V gene. The CDR3 spells CASSLGGGHYGYTF. CDR3 nucleotide sequence: TGTGCCAGCAGTTTGGGCGGGGGACACTATGGCTACACCTTC.

J is TRBJ2-3 and V is TRBV7-2; TRBD1 matches 7 bases. Per the germline V gene, CDR1 is SGHTA and CDR2 is FQGNSA. With V trimmed by 4 bases and J by 1 base, 8 bases remained unmatched. The CDR3 length is 16 residues. This chain's CDR3 is CASSSNRQGRTDTQYF. DNA for the CDR3: TGTGCCAGCAGCTCCAATAGACAGGGACGCACAGATACGCAGTATTTT.

This clone was observed once. The CDR3 nucleotides are TGTGCCAGCAGCCTAAACAGGGCCGTCCCTTATGGCTACACCTTC. Amino acids: CASSLNRAVPYGYTF. J is TRBJ1-2 and V is TRBV9; D possibly corresponds to TRBD1 (6 bases). Looked up from germline, CDR1 is SGDLS and CDR2 is YYNGEE. CDR3 length equals 15 residues. Trimming took 4 bases from V and 5 from J, leaving 18 bases between them.

This sequence joins TRBV30 and TRBJ2-5; D unclear. The CDR3 is 14 residues long. Deletions cut 0 bases from V and 2 bases from J, with 10 bases between. Germline V CDR1 and CDR2: GTSNPN, SVGIG (reference sequence). CDR3 nucleotides: TGTGCCTGGAGTGTAGGCTACGGGCAAGAGACCCAGTACTTC. Protein: CAWSVGYGQETQYF.

The V and J genes are TRBV9 and TRBJ2-1; D ambiguous. The V end was cut by 3 bases, the J end by 0 bases, with 10 bases between. CDR3 length equals 15 residues. Germline lookup yields CDR1 SGDLS and CDR2 YYNGEE. CDR3: CASSGASSSYNEQFF. The CDR3 DNA sequence: TGTGCCAGCAGCGGAGCGAGCAGCTCCTACAATGAGCAGTTCTTC.

This chain's CDR3 is CASSQQPPGNNEKLFF. The CDR3 DNA reads as TGTGCCAGCAGCCAGCAACCACCAGGGAATAATGAAAAACTGTTTTTT. The rearrangement links TRBV7-2 to TRBJ1-4; D perhaps matches TRBD1 (5 bases). The germline V and J ends were trimmed by 5 bases and 4 bases, with 17 bases remaining between them. This CDR3 contains 16 residues. Germline CDR1 and CDR2: SGHTA and FQGNSA.

This clone is a singleton in its sample. V usage is TRBV6-6 and J usage is TRBJ1-4, with 7 bases fitting TRBD1. V lost 5 bases, J lost 8 bases, and 8 bases stayed unmatched. The CDR3 length is 14 residues. CDR1 MNHNY and CDR2 SVGAGI come from the germline V gene (reference sequence). In nucleotides, the CDR3 is TGTGCCAGCAGTCCGACAGGGTGGGACGAAAAACTGTTTTTT. Amino acid sequence: CASSPTGWDEKLFF.

V gene TRBV5-1 combines with J gene TRBJ1-1, with 8 bases fitting TRBD1. Germline values: CDR1 SGHRS, CDR2 YFSETQ. J lost 6 bases, V lost 6 bases, and 10 bases had no gene match. The CDR3 has 14 amino acids. CDR3 amino acids: CASTRGQEGSEAFF. CDR3 nucleotide sequence: TGCGCCAGCACCAGGGGACAGGAGGGCTCTGAAGCTTTCTTT.

The genes are TRBV7-9 and TRBJ2-7; D is possibly TRBD2 (6 bases). Germline lookup yields CDR1 SEHNR and CDR2 FQNEAQ (reference sequence). There are 15 residues in the CDR3. V gave up 5 bases and J gave up 7 bases, with 21 bases separating them. CDR3 protein: CASSPLLGGMGEQYF. CDR3 DNA sequence: TGTGCCAGCAGCCCCCTTCTGGGGGGAATGGGGGAGCAGTACTTC.

The genes are TRBV7-2 and TRBJ1-2; a weak D match, TRBD1 (5 bases). Trimming removed 1 base at V and 2 bases at J, with 11 bases between. CDR1 SGHTA and CDR2 FQGNSA come from the germline V gene. The CDR3 consists of 15 residues. For the CDR3, the DNA is TGTGCCAGCAGCTTAGAAACAGGCGGAAACTATGGCTACACCTTC. It translates to CASSLETGGNYGYTF.

V usage is TRBV5-4 and J usage is TRBJ1-2, with TRBD1 identical over 10 bases. V lost 5 bases and J lost 8; bases outside the gene matches: 9. Germline V gene lookup returns CDR1 SGHNT and CDR2 YYREEE (reference sequence). CDR3 length equals 14 residues. CDR3: CASSDRGPSVGYTF. The CDR3 DNA follows: TGTGCCAGCAGTGACAGGGGGCCTTCGGTGGGCTACACCTTC.

The chain combines TRBV7-6 with TRBJ1-2, with TRBD1 identical over 10 bases. Germline trimming cut 1 base from V and 7 bases from J; bases unmatched to any gene: 6. The CDR3 loop spans 15 amino acids. Looked up from germline, CDR1 is SGHVS and CDR2 is FNYEAQ. DNA of the CDR3: TGTGCCAGCAGCTTAGATGGACAGGGGGTTAGTGGCTACACCTTC. This sequence encodes CASSLDGQGVSGYTF.

V usage is TRBV12-5 and J usage is TRBJ2-7; 7 bases fit TRBD1. This CDR3 contains 14 residues. Germline loops: CDR1 LGHNT, CDR2 FRNRAP. V trimming: 6 bases; J trimming: 3 bases; junction bases outside the gene matches: 8. CDR3 bases: TGTGCTAGTGGGCTTGCAGGGACAGACTACGAGCAGTACTTC. Translated: CASGLAGTDYEQYF.

Worth noting for this clone: Germline is not matched at one junction end, which may reflect a read error. The rearrangement uses TRBV2 and TRBJ1-2; 9 bases are a match to TRBD1. The V gene's germline CDR1 is SNHLY and CDR2 FYNNEI. The CDR3 spans 12 residues. In DNA, the CDR3 is TGTGCCAGCAGGGGGACAGGGACTGGCTATACCTTC. This gives the protein CASRGTGTGYTF.

The rearrangement links TRBV6-1 to TRBJ1-5; TRBD1 aligns across 7 bases. From germline, CDR1 is MNHNS and CDR2 SASEGT. The V segment lost 3 bases and the J segment 5 bases; nucleotides outside the gene matches: 4. The CDR3 extends over 14 amino acids. CDR3 residues: CASSDGTDYQPQHF. The CDR3 DNA is TGTGCCAGCAGTGATGGGACAGACTATCAGCCCCAGCATTTT.

The gene calls are TRBV4-2 and TRBJ2-2, with 10 bases lining up with TRBD2. V lost 0 bases and J lost 1; bases outside the gene matches: 2. The CDR3 is 17 residues long. Germline CDR1 LGHNA, CDR2 YNFKEQ. The CDR3 nucleotides read TGTGCCAGCAGCCAAGAACCTAGCGGGGGGAACACCGGGGAGCTGTTTTTT. Translation: CASSQEPSGGNTGELFF.

This clone was found a few times. The V call is TRBV9, the J call TRBJ2-5; D is uncertain. This CDR3 has 15 amino acids. V gave up 4 bases and J gave up 5 bases, with 18 bases separating them. CDR1 is SGDLS, CDR2 YYNGEE, per germline. This CDR3 reads CASSTSSSSWETQYF. DNA for the CDR3: TGTGCCAGCAGCACAAGTAGCAGCTCCTGGGAGACCCAGTACTTC.